The 19 T cell receptor beta chains below all came from one sample that was sequenced in a study of technical replicates of blood from a handful of donors. Sequencing used immunoSEQ multiplex PCR; TCRdb keeps in-frame clones, though not all of them. The data show around 76,000 clones, 95% to 98% seen once. The sequencing input was T cells isolated from PBMCs. These receptors were taken from a human donor in good health.

The gene calls are TRBV7-2 and TRBJ2-5; 7 positions match TRBD2. Germline V lookup: CDR1 SGHTA, CDR2 FQGNSA. V was clipped by 2 bases and J by 4 bases; unmatched bases: 13. The CDR3 totals 17 residues. In nucleotides, the CDR3 is TGTGCCAGCAGCTTAAGACTAGCCCAGCAACCCCGAGAGACCCAGTACTTC. It is translated as CASSLRLAQQPRETQYF.

The rearrangement joins TRBV4-1 to TRBJ1-5; D gene unclear. CDR1 and CDR2 (germline): MGHRA, YSYEKL. Trimming took 4 bases from V and 14 from J, leaving 21 bases between them. The CDR3 is 14 residues long. CDR3 amino acids: CASSLERGVELKHF. CDR3 in DNA: TGCGCCAGCAGCCTAGAGAGAGGTGTAGAACTTAAGCATTTT.

The chain uses TRBV6-6 and TRBJ2-7; D might be TRBD1 (6 bases). Germline-derived CDR1 and CDR2 are MNHNY and SVGAGI (reference sequence). V was pared by 6 bases and J by 3 bases, with 15 bases between. This CDR3 has 14 residues. The CDR3 spells CASRPGTRDYEQYF. The CDR3 nucleotides read TGTGCCAGCAGACCCGGGACAAGGGACTACGAGCAGTACTTC.

This clone is a singleton in its sample. The chain recombines TRBV2 with TRBJ2-3; D gene unclear. The CDR3 contains 13 residues. Germline V gives CDR1 SNHLY, CDR2 FYNNEI. The ends were cut back, 0 bases at V and 8 bases at J, with 9 bases in the middle. DNA of the CDR3: TGTGCCAGCAGTGAAGCTCGGCAGGCTACGCAGTATTTT. Protein: CASSEARQATQYF.

The genes are TRBV9 and TRBJ1-1; D remains ambiguous. Germline CDR1 reads SGDLS; CDR2 reads YYNGEE. This CDR3 comprises 14 residues. Trimming shortened V by 3 bases and J by 1 base, and 10 bases separated the two germline ends. Here the CDR3 DNA reads TGTGCCAGCAGCGATTGGGCATCGAACACTGAAGCTTTCTTT. It encodes CASSDWASNTEAFF. The whole variable domain, filled in from reference TRBV9 and TRBJ1-1, reads DSGVTQTPKHLITATGQRVTLRCSPRSGDLSVYWYQQSLDQGLQFLIQYYNGEERAKGNILERFSAQQFPDLHSELNLSSLELGDSALYFCASSDWASNTEAFFGQGTRLTVV.

The chain has TRBV7-2 and TRBJ2-3, with no clear D. The length of the CDR3 is 16 residues. Trimming stripped 2 bases from V and 2 bases from J, with 14 bases between. CDR1 is SGHTA, CDR2 FQGNSA, per germline. DNA of the CDR3: TGTGCCAGCAGCTTATCGAGCGTCCTGATCACAGATACGCAGTATTTT. It is translated as CASSLSSVLITDTQYF.

The chain uses TRBV7-2 and TRBJ2-3, with 9 bases that match TRBD2. Germline V gene sequence: CDR1 SGHTA, CDR2 FQGNSA. V was pared by 2 bases and J by 4 bases, with 7 bases of the junction left unmatched. There are 16 residues in the CDR3. The CDR3 is CASSLLAGGLADTQYF. The CDR3 region has the DNA TGTGCCAGCAGCTTACTGGCGGGAGGGCTGGCAGATACGCAGTATTTT.

The rearrangement links TRBV6-6 to TRBJ1-5, with D possibly being TRBD1 (6 bases). Germline loops: CDR1 MNHNY, CDR2 SVGAGI (reference sequence). Trimming removed 1 base at V and 3 bases at J, with 13 bases between. The CDR3 is 16 residues long. In nucleotides, the CDR3 is TGTGCCAGCAGTTACTGGGGGCGGTCCCCCAATCAGCCCCAGCATTTT. Its translation: CASSYWGRSPNQPQHF.

The chain links TRBV6-1 to TRBJ1-1; D is ambiguous. CDR1 is MNHNS and CDR2 is SASEGT in the germline V gene. This CDR3 has 14 residues. Between the trimmed V and J ends, which lost 2 bases and 4 bases, there was a span of 11 bases. The CDR3 region is CASSELRESTEAFF. CDR3 sequence (DNA): TGTGCCAGCAGTGAACTACGGGAGAGCACTGAAGCTTTCTTT.

This chain uses TRBV11-2 with TRBJ1-2; TRBD1 matches at 7 bases. The CDR3 is 13 amino acids. Germline trimming cut 5 bases from V and 4 bases from J; bases unmatched to any gene: 4. Germline loops: CDR1 SGHAT, CDR2 FQNNGV. This CDR3 is CASSQGQFYGYTF. In nucleotides, the CDR3 is TGTGCCAGCAGCCAGGGACAGTTCTATGGCTACACCTTC.

The chain uses TRBV2 and TRBJ1-2; D remains ambiguous. V lost 4 bases and J 5 bases, leaving 11 bases between the germline ends. The CDR3 has 13 residues. CDR1 is SNHLY, CDR2 FYNNEI, per germline. CDR3 sequence: CASSVEVAYGYTF. The CDR3 nucleotides are TGTGCCAGCAGTGTGGAGGTAGCTTATGGCTACACCTTC.

CDR3: CASSLVASGPYYEQYF. As DNA, the CDR3 is TGTGCCAGCAGCTTAGTGGCTAGCGGACCCTACTACGAGCAGTACTTC. The chain is built from TRBV7-2 and TRBJ2-7, with 7 bases aligning to TRBD2. V lost 1 base, J lost 3 bases, and 9 bases stayed unmatched. CDR3 size: 16 residues. Germline V gives CDR1 SGHTA, CDR2 FQGNSA.

The CDR3 DNA reads TGTGCCTGGAGTGTTTTAGCGGAGACCCAGTACTTC. The encoded protein is CAWSVLAETQYF. V gene TRBV30 combines with J gene TRBJ2-5, with D perhaps matching TRBD2 (5 bases). This CDR3 has 12 residues. Trimming cost V 0 bases and J 5 bases, with 7 bases left between them. Germline V gene sequence: CDR1 GTSNPN, CDR2 SVGIG (reference sequence).

V is TRBV6-6 and J is TRBJ1-5, with D hard to call. This CDR3 spans 14 amino acids. V was pared by 0 bases and J by 9 bases, with 12 bases between. The V gene's germline CDR1 is MNHNY and CDR2 SVGAGI (reference sequence). Here the CDR3 reads CASSYSYGVGPQHF. Written as DNA, the CDR3 is TGTGCCAGCAGTTACTCCTACGGAGTTGGGCCCCAGCATTTT.

The rearrangement uses TRBV18 and TRBJ2-7, with 12 bases fitting TRBD2. Looked up from germline, CDR1 is KGHSH and CDR2 is LQKENI. J gave up 7 bases and V 2 bases, and 6 bases lay outside the gene matches. This CDR3 contains 15 residues. This CDR3 reads CASSPATSGSGEQYF. In DNA form, the CDR3 reads TGTGCCAGCTCACCAGCGACTAGCGGGAGCGGGGAGCAGTACTTC.

This clone was seen only once. J is TRBJ2-1 and V is TRBV10-1, with a weak D call TRBD2 (6 bases). The CDR3 contains 17 residues. The V end lost 2 bases, the J end lost 0 bases, and 14 bases lay between the germline ends. The germline V gene has CDR1 WNHNN and CDR2 SYGVQD (reference sequence). The CDR3 DNA follows: TGCGCCAGCAGTGAGGGGCCGGGAGTTACCTCCTACAATGAGCAGTTCTTC. It translates to CASSEGPGVTSYNEQFF.

V and J are TRBV6-6 and TRBJ2-3; no clear D gene. The CDR3 runs 12 residues. With 5 bases removed from V and 4 bases from J, the gap between germline ends came to 7 bases. The V gene's germline CDR1 is MNHNY and CDR2 SVGAGI (reference sequence). Here the CDR3 DNA reads TGTGCCAGCAGTATTAAGCCAGATACGCAGTATTTT. This encodes CASSIKPDTQYF.

This sequence joins TRBV28 and TRBJ2-6; D not certain. CDR1 and CDR2 from the germline V gene are MDHEN and SYDVKM. The CDR3 consists of 15 residues. Trimming cost V 5 bases and J 2 bases, with 10 bases left between them. This CDR3 reads CASSILITGANVLTF. CDR3 nucleotides: TGTGCCAGCAGTATCCTAATCACTGGGGCCAACGTCCTGACTTTC.

The chain joins TRBV25-1 to TRBJ2-5; D gene unclear. The CDR3 runs to 13 residues. CDR1 MGHDK and CDR2 SYGVNS come from the germline V gene. With 5 bases removed from V and 5 bases from J, the gap between germline ends came to 12 bases. CDR3 bases: TGTGCCAGCAGTCTCCAGATTTGGGAGACCCAGTACTTC. It specifies CASSLQIWETQYF.